Reported below is one TCR beta chain. This sample is drawn from a study of technical replicates of blood from a few donors. Some clones are missing from TCRdb's copy, which holds only in-frame ones; the method was immunoSEQ multiplex PCR. The table records about 44,000 clones, about 96% of them present only once. V shed 3 bases, J shed 6 bases, and the junction held 1 base outside the gene matches. The CDR3 consists of 13 residues. In germline, CDR1 is PRHDT, CDR2 FYEKMQ (reference sequence). Source material: T cells isolated from PBMCs. The sequence came from a human donor in good health. The V call is TRBV13, the J call TRBJ2-7, with 11 bases aligning to TRBD1. CDR3 sequence reads: CASSFGTGGEQYF. The CDR3, as DNA: TGTGCCAGCAGCTTCGGGACAGGGGGCGAGCAGTACTTC.